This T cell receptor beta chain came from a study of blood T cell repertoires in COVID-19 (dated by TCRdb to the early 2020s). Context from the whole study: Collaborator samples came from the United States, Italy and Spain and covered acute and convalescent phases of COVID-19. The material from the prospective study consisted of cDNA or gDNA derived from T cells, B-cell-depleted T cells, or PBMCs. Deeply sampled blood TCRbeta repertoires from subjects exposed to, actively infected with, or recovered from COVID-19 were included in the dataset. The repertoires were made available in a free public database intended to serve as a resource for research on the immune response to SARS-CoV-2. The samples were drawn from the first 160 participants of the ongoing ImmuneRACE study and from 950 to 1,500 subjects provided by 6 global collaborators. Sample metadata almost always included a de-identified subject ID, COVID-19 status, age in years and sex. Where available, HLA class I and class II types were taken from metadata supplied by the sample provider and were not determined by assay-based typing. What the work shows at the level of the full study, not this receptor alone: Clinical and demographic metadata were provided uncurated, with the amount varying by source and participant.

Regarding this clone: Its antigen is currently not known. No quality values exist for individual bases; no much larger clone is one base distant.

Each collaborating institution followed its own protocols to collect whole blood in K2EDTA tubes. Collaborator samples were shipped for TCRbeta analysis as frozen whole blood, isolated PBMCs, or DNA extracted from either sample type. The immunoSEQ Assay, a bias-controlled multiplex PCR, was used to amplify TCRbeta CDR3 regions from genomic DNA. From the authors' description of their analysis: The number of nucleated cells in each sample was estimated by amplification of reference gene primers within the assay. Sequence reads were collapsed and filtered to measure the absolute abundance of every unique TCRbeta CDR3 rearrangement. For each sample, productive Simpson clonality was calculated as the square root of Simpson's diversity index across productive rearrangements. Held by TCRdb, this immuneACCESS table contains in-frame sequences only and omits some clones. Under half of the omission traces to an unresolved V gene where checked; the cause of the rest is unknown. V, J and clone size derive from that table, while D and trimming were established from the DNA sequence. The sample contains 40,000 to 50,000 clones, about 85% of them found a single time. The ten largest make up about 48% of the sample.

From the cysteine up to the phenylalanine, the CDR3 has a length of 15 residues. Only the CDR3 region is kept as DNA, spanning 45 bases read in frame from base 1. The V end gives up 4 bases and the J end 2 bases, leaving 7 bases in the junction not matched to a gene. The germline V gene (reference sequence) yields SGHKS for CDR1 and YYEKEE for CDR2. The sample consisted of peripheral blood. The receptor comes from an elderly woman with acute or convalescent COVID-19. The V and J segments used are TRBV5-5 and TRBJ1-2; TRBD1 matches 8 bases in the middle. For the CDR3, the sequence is CASSGSRTGNYGYTF. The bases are TGTGCCAGCAGCGGAAGCCGGACAGGGAACTATGGCTACACCTTC.